This T cell receptor (beta chain) comes out of a study of technical replicates of blood from a few donors. V dropped 6 bases and J dropped 4 bases, with 19 bases sitting between them. The CDR3 runs to 15 residues. The germline V gene has CDR1 MNHNS and CDR2 SASEGT. Clones were sequenced by immunoSEQ multiplex PCR, and TCRdb holds only the in-frame ones, with some missing. The repertoire holds under 85,000 clones, around 94% seen once, with around 0.26% in the top ten. The rearrangement uses TRBV6-1 and TRBJ2-7; perhaps TRBD2 as D (6 bases). This sequence was found in a human donor in good health. The specimen was T cells isolated from PBMCs. Here the CDR3 reads CASRGGRDGRYEQYF. The CDR3 DNA follows: TGTGCCAGCAGGGGAGGTCGGGACGGCCGTTACGAGCAGTACTTC.